These 20 T cell receptor beta chains were sequenced from one sample in a study of human T cells and chemical hapten exposure. TCRdb independently ran MiXCR on the RACE reads; one entry per CDR3 protein. This table has under 85,000 distinct CDR3 sequences, 9% to 12% appearing once. Time point of the sample: patch test 1, 2 weeks after DPC sensitization. Stated treatment: therapeutic diphenylcyclopropenone sensitization with weekly scalp DPC. This material consisted of whole blood, taken in connection with sensitization to the hapten diphenylcyclopropenone (DPC). The receptors shown here come from a woman between 45 and 60 years old with alopecia areata. Some clones in this sample may be carry-over from other donors' samples.

This clonotype was recorded many times. The gene calls are TRBV20-1 and TRBJ1-1; the D is unclear. The CDR3 consists of 15 residues. Germline V gives CDR1 DFQATT, CDR2 SNEGSKA (reference sequence). The CDR3 loop reads CSARTLPLMNTEAFF. CDR3 nucleotide sequence: TGCAGCGCTCGTACCCTCCCGCTGATGAACACTGAAGCTTTCTTT.

The J gene is TRBJ1-1, the V gene TRBV6-4; D ambiguous. The CDR3 is made up of 13 amino acids. The V and J ends lost 2 bases and 1 base respectively, with 5 bases between them. Germline CDR1 MRHNA, CDR2 SNTAGT. CDR3 sequence: CASSDDKNTEAFF. CDR3 coding DNA: TGTGCCAGCAGTGACGATAAGAACACTGAAGCTTTCTTT.

The chain carries TRBV29-1 and TRBJ2-1, with 12 positions matching TRBD1. V lost 6 bases, J lost 10 bases, and 7 bases stayed unmatched. The germline gives CDR1 SQVTM, CDR2 ANQGSEA. This CDR3 has 13 residues. The CDR3 sequence is CSVVGTGGREQFF. CDR3 sequence (DNA): TGCAGCGTCGTCGGGACAGGGGGCAGGGAGCAGTTCTTC.

This clonotype showed up many times. This chain uses TRBV7-6 with TRBJ2-5, with D maybe TRBD2 (5 bases). The CDR3 length is 13 residues. Trimming cost V 5 bases and J 4 bases, with 11 bases left between them. CDR1 is SGHVS, CDR2 FNYEAQ, per germline. CDR3 sequence: CASSEGPGETQYF. For the CDR3, the DNA is TGTGCCAGCAGCGAGGGCCCGGGAGAGACCCAGTACTTC.

The chain uses TRBV19 and TRBJ2-4; D might be TRBD1 or TRBD2, each matching 5 bases. V was shortened by 9 bases and J by 3 bases, with 21 bases between the two germline ends. There are 16 residues in the CDR3. Germline lookup yields CDR1 LNHDA and CDR2 SQIVND (reference sequence). The CDR3 DNA sequence: TGTGCCAGCACGGAAAGAGGGGCTCTACTCAAAAACATTCAGTACTTC. Its translation: CASTERGALLKNIQYF.

This clonotype was seen at least ten times. The germline gene is not matched at one end of the junction; a read error may be the cause. V is TRBV7-7 and J is TRBJ2-5; the D gene is possibly TRBD2 (5 bases). Per the germline V gene, CDR1 is SSHAT and CDR2 is FNYEAQ (reference sequence). The CDR3 extends over 16 amino acids. The CDR3 coding sequence is TGTGCTAGCAGCTTAGCGTCGAACGGTGGGGTTGAGACCCAGTACTTC. The encoded protein is CASSLASNGGVETQYF. The full variable domain, with the rest looked up from reference TRBV7-7 and TRBJ2-5, is GAGVSQSPRYKVTKRGQDVTLRCDPISSHATLYWYQQALGQGPEFLTYFNYEAQPDKSGLPSDRFSAERPEGSISTLTIQRTEQRDSAMYRCASSLASNGGVETQYFGPGTRLLVL.

This chain uses TRBV14 with TRBJ2-1, with unresolved D. Between the trimmed V and J ends, which lost 0 bases and 2 bases, there was a span of 8 bases. CDR1 is SGHDN and CDR2 is FVKESK in the germline V gene. The CDR3 runs 15 residues. CDR3 coding DNA: TGTGCCAGCAGCCAAGATTCCGCTCCCTACAATGAGCAGTTCTTC. Translation: CASSQDSAPYNEQFF.

The sample holds a few counts of this clonotype. This rearrangement joins TRBV24-1 to TRBJ2-3, with 13 bases aligning to TRBD2. Germline CDR1 is KGHDR and CDR2 is SFDVKD. The CDR3 totals 17 residues. Trimming took 4 bases from V and 3 from J; bases not matched to a gene: 6. The CDR3, as DNA: TGTGCCACCAGTGAACGGACTAGCGGGAGAAGTACAGATACGCAGTATTTT. It encodes CATSERTSGRSTDTQYF.

V is TRBV29-1 and J is TRBJ2-2; D is unclear. CDR3 size: 13 residues. Trimming removed 7 bases from V and 1 base from J, with 10 bases in between. Germline lookup yields CDR1 SQVTM and CDR2 ANQGSEA. The CDR3 protein is CSAVSLNTGELFF. The CDR3 DNA reads as TGCAGCGCTGTCTCCCTGAACACCGGGGAGCTGTTTTTT.

This clonotype turned up a few times. The chain employs TRBV18 and TRBJ2-1, with D maybe TRBD2 (6 bases). Germline V gene lookup returns CDR1 KGHSH and CDR2 LQKENI. CDR3 length equals 16 residues. Trimming cost V 3 bases and J 0 bases, with 12 bases left between them. CDR3 sequence: CASSPGAGDSYNEQFF. For the CDR3, the DNA is TGTGCCAGCTCACCGGGAGCGGGCGACTCCTACAATGAGCAGTTCTTC.

The chain employs TRBV4-1 and TRBJ1-3; D gene uncertain. The CDR3 consists of 15 residues. V lost 0 bases to trimming and J lost 3 bases, with 9 bases between them. The germline V gene encodes CDR1 MGHRA and CDR2 YSYEKL. Written as DNA, the CDR3 is TGCGCCAGCAGCCAAGATCACAACAGTGGAAACACCATATATTTT. The encoded protein is CASSQDHNSGNTIYF.

This chain joins TRBV7-2 and TRBJ2-1; D unresolved. The CDR3 totals 15 residues. The V and J ends lost 1 base and 0 bases respectively, with 7 bases between them. Germline values: CDR1 SGHTA, CDR2 FQGNSA. The CDR3 DNA follows: TGTGCCAGCAGCTTAGAAGCGCACTCCTACAATGAGCAGTTCTTC. This sequence encodes CASSLEAHSYNEQFF.

The DNA for the CDR3 is TGCAGTGCTAGAGGACAGTATGGCTACACCTTC. This sequence encodes CSARGQYGYTF. The rearrangement uses TRBV20-1 and TRBJ1-2; D is possibly TRBD1 (5 bases). Trimming left V 1 base short and J 5 bases short, with 5 bases between. The CDR3 runs 11 residues. Germline values: CDR1 DFQATT, CDR2 SNEGSKA (reference sequence).

This clonotype was counted ten times or more. This chain joins TRBV29-1 and TRBJ2-5; D gene ambiguous. The CDR3 is 11 residues long. V was pared by 4 bases and J by 0 bases, with 3 bases between. Looked up from germline, CDR1 is SQVTM and CDR2 is ANQGSEA. The CDR3 spells CSVGNQETQYF. Written as DNA, the CDR3 is TGCAGCGTTGGTAACCAAGAGACCCAGTACTTC.

A remark on this clonotype: At one end, the junction sequence differs from germline, possibly due to a read error. This rearrangement joins TRBV3-1 to TRBJ2-7; no reliable D call. The CDR3 extends over 13 amino acids. The germline V gene encodes CDR1 LGHDT and CDR2 YNNKEL (reference sequence). The CDR3 sequence is CASSQDPRNRLDF. The CDR3 bases are TGTGCCAGCAGCCAAGATCCGCGTAACCGCTTGGACTTC.

The chain has TRBV6-5 and TRBJ1-6; TRBD1 might be the D (5 bases). Per the germline V gene, CDR1 is MNHEY and CDR2 is SVGAGI. The V end lost 2 bases, the J end lost 2 bases, and 10 bases lay between the germline ends. This CDR3 region has 16 residues. CDR3 loop: CASSYPRDPYNSPLHF. In DNA form, the CDR3 reads TGTGCCAGCAGTTACCCCAGGGACCCCTATAATTCACCCCTCCACTTT.

V gene TRBV13 combines with J gene TRBJ2-3, with D perhaps TRBD1 or TRBD2 (6 bases each). V lost 6 bases, J lost 7 bases, and 20 bases lay in between. Germline CDR1 is PRHDT and CDR2 is FYEKMQ (reference sequence). The CDR3 loop spans 15 amino acids. CDR3 sequence reads: CASRYRTGARYTQYF. CDR3 DNA: TGTGCCAGCAGATACCGAACGGGGGCGCGGTATACGCAGTATTTT.

This clonotype was seen a few times. The chain joins TRBV29-1 to TRBJ1-2; D is unclear. The CDR3 is 10 amino acids. V shed 3 bases and J shed 8 bases, with 7 bases lying between them. CDR1 is SQVTM and CDR2 is ANQGSEA in the germline V gene. The CDR3 DNA follows: TGCAGCGTTGACGGAGCAGGCTACACCTTC. Translated, it gives CSVDGAGYTF.

This clonotype was seen repeatedly, ten times or more. This chain uses TRBV5-4 with TRBJ2-1; D is unclear. Per the germline V gene, CDR1 is SGHNT and CDR2 is YYREEE (reference sequence). CDR3 size: 12 residues. V was trimmed by 1 base and J by 10 bases, leaving 9 bases between them. In DNA form, the CDR3 reads TGTGCCAGCAGCTTGATTGGAAAGGAGCAGTTCTTC. It specifies CASSLIGKEQFF. The entire variable domain, with the rest obtained from reference TRBV5-4 and TRBJ2-1, is as follows: ETGVTQSPTHLIKTRGQQVTLRCSSQSGHNTVSWYQQALGQGPQFIFQYYREEENGRGNFPPRFSGLQFPNYSSELNVNALELDDSALYLCASSLIGKEQFFGPGTRLTVL.

This sequence joins TRBV11-3 and TRBJ2-5; 10 positions agree with TRBD2. CDR3 length: 17 residues. CDR1 is SGHNT and CDR2 is YENEEA in the germline V gene. V dropped 0 bases and J dropped 2; count of bases not matched to a gene: 6. The CDR3 coding sequence is TGTGCCAGCAGCTTAGAGGCGCAGCGGGAGGGGCAAGAGACCCAGTACTTC. Translated: CASSLEAQREGQETQYF.